This is a list of T cell receptor beta chains from one sample in a study of CD8 T cells in seronegative destructive rheumatoid arthritis. Profiled with immunoSEQ multiplex PCR; TCRdb holds only in-frame clones, not every one. Of fewer than 15,000 clones listed, around 83% are singletons. Material for sequencing was CD8+ T cells from blood. These receptors all come from a woman aged 30 to 49 with seronegative destructive rheumatoid arthritis. The CDR3 runs from the conserved cysteine through the conserved F or W. A D gene is named only where the DNA matches it firmly. Some rows have no size entry. The others give once, few or many, or a class for an expanded clone.

v_call: TRBV7-9
j_call: TRBJ2-1
clone_size: -
d_call: TRBD2
cdr3_aa: CASSPPTSGGGSYNEQFF
cdr3_nt: TGTGCCAGCAGCCCCCCCACTAGCGGGGGTGGCTCCTACAATGAGCAGTTCTTC

v_call: TRBV30
j_call: TRBJ1-2
clone_size: once
d_call: TRBD1
cdr3_aa: CAWNMGGQGADGYTF
cdr3_nt: TGTGCCTGGAACATGGGGGGACAGGGGGCCGATGGCTACACCTTC

v_call: TRBV5-1
j_call: TRBJ2-1
clone_size: -
d_call: -
cdr3_aa: CASSLGAFSYNEQFF
cdr3_nt: TGCGCCAGCAGCTTGGGAGCTTTCTCCTACAATGAGCAGTTCTTC

v_call: TRBV16
j_call: TRBJ2-5
clone_size: -
d_call: -
cdr3_aa: CASSQGPPQETQYF
cdr3_nt: TGTGCCAGCAGCCAAGGCCCCCCCCAAGAGACCCAGTACTTC

v_call: TRBV5-1
j_call: TRBJ1-2
clone_size: -
d_call: TRBD1
cdr3_aa: CASSIFGTGVANYGYTF
cdr3_nt: TGCGCCAGCAGCATCTTCGGGACAGGGGTAGCTAACTATGGCTACACCTTC

v_call: TRBV6-1
j_call: TRBJ2-2
clone_size: -
d_call: -
cdr3_aa: CASSFSTGELFF
cdr3_nt: TGTGCCAGCAGTTTCTCCACCGGGGAGCTGTTTTTT

v_call: TRBV9
j_call: TRBJ2-3
clone_size: -
d_call: TRBD1
cdr3_aa: CASSYRDRESDTQYF
cdr3_nt: TGTGCCAGCAGCTACCGGGACAGGGAATCAGATACGCAGTATTTT

v_call: TRBV27
j_call: TRBJ2-2
clone_size: -
d_call: -
cdr3_aa: CASSPLDKTNTGELFF
cdr3_nt: TGTGCCAGCAGTCCCCTTGACAAAACGAACACCGGGGAGCTGTTTTTT

v_call: TRBV2
j_call: TRBJ2-1
clone_size: -
d_call: TRBD2
cdr3_aa: CASSNSGGPAYNEQFF
cdr3_nt: TGTGCCAGCAGTAACAGCGGGGGTCCCGCCTACAATGAGCAGTTCTTC

v_call: TRBV11-2
j_call: TRBJ2-7
clone_size: -
d_call: -
cdr3_aa: CASSLAGTYEQYF
cdr3_nt: TGTGCCAGCAGCTTAGCAGGAACCTACGAGCAGTACTTC

v_call: TRBV28
j_call: TRBJ1-5
clone_size: -
d_call: -
cdr3_aa: CASSDIPHLPQHF
cdr3_nt: TGTGCCAGCAGTGACATACCCCACCTGCCCCAGCATTTT

v_call: TRBV30
j_call: TRBJ2-2
clone_size: once
d_call: -
cdr3_aa: CAWSVGRSDTGELFF
cdr3_nt: TGTGCCTGGAGTGTAGGGAGGTCGGACACCGGGGAGCTGTTTTTT

v_call: TRBV7-3
j_call: TRBJ1-1
clone_size: -
d_call: TRBD1
cdr3_aa: CASSPTGDDTEAFF
cdr3_nt: TGTGCCAGCAGCCCAACAGGGGACGACACTGAAGCTTTCTTT

v_call: TRBV10-3
j_call: TRBJ1-1
clone_size: once
d_call: -
cdr3_aa: CAISVVEALNTEAFF
cdr3_nt: TGTGCCATCAGTGTTGTCGAGGCTCTGAACACTGAAGCTTTCTTT

v_call: TRBV4-1
j_call: TRBJ2-7
clone_size: few
d_call: -
cdr3_aa: CASSPRDLHSRVYEQYF
cdr3_nt: TGCGCCAGCAGCCCTCGGGACTTACATTCCAGAGTCTACGAGCAGTACTTC

v_call: TRBV5-4
j_call: TRBJ1-1
clone_size: -
d_call: -
cdr3_aa: CASSYPPDTEAFF
cdr3_nt: TGTGCCAGCAGCTACCCCCCGGACACTGAAGCTTTCTTT

v_call: TRBV7-8
j_call: TRBJ1-2
clone_size: once
d_call: TRBD1
cdr3_aa: CASSFTGAHYGYTF
cdr3_nt: TGTGCCAGCAGCTTTACAGGGGCACACTATGGCTACACCTTC

v_call: TRBV5-1
j_call: TRBJ2-1
clone_size: -
d_call: TRBD2
cdr3_aa: CASSLGTSVANEQFF
cdr3_nt: TGCGCCAGCAGCTTGGGGACTAGCGTCGCCAATGAGCAGTTCTTC

v_call: TRBV29-1
j_call: TRBJ1-1
clone_size: -
d_call: TRBD1
cdr3_aa: CSTGTEIEAFF
cdr3_nt: TGCAGCACCGGGACAGAAATTGAAGCTTTCTTT

v_call: TRBV7-7
j_call: TRBJ2-5
clone_size: -
d_call: TRBD1
cdr3_aa: CASSPGGTGAFIGQYF
cdr3_nt: TGTGCCAGCAGCCCGGGGGGGACAGGGGCTTTTATTGGCCAGTACTTC

v_call: TRBV4-1
j_call: TRBJ2-1
clone_size: few
d_call: TRBD2
cdr3_aa: CASSQVGLAIYNEQFF
cdr3_nt: TGCGCCAGCAGCCAAGTCGGACTAGCGATCTACAATGAGCAGTTCTTC

v_call: TRBV5-1
j_call: TRBJ1-1
clone_size: -
d_call: -
cdr3_aa: CASSLEPPAGGTEAFF
cdr3_nt: TGCGCCAGCAGCTTGGAACCACCCGCGGGAGGCACTGAAGCTTTCTTT